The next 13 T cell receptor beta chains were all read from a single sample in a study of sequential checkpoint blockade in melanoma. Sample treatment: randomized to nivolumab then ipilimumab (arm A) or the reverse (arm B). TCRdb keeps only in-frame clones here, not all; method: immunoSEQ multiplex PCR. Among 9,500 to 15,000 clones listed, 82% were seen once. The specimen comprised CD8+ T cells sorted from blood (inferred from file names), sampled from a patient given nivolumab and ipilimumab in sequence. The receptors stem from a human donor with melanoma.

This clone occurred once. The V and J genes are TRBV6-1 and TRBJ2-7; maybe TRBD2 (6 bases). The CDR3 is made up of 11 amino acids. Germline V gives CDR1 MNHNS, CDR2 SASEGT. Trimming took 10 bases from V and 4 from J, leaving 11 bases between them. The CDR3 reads CATTTSYEQYF. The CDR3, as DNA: TGTGCCACCACGACTAGTTACGAGCAGTACTTC.

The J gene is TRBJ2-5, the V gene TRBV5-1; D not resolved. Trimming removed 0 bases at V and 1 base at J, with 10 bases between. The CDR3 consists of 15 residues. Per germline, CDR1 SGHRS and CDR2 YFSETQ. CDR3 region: CASSLALQPQETQYF. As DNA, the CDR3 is TGCGCCAGCAGCTTGGCCTTACAGCCCCAAGAGACCCAGTACTTC.

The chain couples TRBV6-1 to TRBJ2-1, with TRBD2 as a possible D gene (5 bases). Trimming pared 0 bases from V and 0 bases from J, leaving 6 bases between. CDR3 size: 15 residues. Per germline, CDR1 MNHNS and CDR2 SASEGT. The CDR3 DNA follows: TGTGCCAGCAGTGAAGCGGGGAGCTCCTACAATGAGCAGTTCTTC. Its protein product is CASSEAGSSYNEQFF.

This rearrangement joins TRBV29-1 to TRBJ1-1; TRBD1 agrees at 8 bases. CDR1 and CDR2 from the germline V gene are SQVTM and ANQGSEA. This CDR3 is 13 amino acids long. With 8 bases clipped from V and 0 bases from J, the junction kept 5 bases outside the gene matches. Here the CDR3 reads CSFRTGMNTEAFF. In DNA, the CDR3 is TGCAGCTTTCGGACAGGGATGAACACTGAAGCTTTCTTT.

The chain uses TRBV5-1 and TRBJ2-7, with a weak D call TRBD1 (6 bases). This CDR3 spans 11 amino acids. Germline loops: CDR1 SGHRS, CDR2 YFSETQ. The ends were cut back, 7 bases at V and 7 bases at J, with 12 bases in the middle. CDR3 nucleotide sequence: TGCGCCAGCGCACGACAGGAAGAGCAGTACTTC. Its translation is CASARQEEQYF.

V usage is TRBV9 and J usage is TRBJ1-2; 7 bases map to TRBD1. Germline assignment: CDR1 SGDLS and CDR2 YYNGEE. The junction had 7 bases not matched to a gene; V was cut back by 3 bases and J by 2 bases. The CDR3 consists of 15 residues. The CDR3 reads CASSAHTGANYGYTF. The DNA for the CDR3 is TGTGCCAGCAGCGCACATACAGGGGCCAACTATGGCTACACCTTC.

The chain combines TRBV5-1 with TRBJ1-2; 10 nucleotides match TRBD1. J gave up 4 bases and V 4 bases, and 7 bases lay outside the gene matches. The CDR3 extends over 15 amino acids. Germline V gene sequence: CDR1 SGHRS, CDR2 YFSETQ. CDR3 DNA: TGCGCCAGCAGCCTCCTGACAGGGGGCTTCTATGGCTACACCTTC. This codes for CASSLLTGGFYGYTF.

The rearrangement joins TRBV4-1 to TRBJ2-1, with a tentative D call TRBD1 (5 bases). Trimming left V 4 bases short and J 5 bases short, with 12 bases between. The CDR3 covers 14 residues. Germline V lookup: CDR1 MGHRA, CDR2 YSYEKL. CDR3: CASSPTDSNNEQFF. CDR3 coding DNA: TGCGCCAGCAGCCCTACAGACAGCAACAATGAGCAGTTCTTC.

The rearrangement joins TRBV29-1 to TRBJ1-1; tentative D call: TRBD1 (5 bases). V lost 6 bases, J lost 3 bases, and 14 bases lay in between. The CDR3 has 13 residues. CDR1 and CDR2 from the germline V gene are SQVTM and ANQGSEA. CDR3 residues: CSVVRGVHTEAFF. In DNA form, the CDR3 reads TGCAGCGTCGTGCGGGGGGTGCACACTGAAGCTTTCTTT.

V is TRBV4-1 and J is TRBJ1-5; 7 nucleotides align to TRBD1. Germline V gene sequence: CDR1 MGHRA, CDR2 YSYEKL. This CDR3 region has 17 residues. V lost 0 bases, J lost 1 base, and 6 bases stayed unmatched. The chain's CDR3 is CASSQEGQGGSNQPQHF. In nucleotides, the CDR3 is TGCGCCAGCAGCCAAGAAGGGCAGGGGGGAAGCAATCAGCCCCAGCATTTT.

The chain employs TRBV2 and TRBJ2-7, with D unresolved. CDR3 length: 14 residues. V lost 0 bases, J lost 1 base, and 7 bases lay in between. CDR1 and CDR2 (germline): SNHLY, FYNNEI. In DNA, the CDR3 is TGTGCCAGCAGTGAAGCTTTAGTATCCTACGAGCAGTACTTC. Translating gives CASSEALVSYEQYF.

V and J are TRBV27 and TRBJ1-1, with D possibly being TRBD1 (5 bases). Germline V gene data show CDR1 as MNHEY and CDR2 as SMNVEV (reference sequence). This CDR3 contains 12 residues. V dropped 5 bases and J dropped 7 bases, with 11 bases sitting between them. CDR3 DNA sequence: TGTGCCAGCAGTCCCCAGGGTGTTGAAGCTTTCTTT. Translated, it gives CASSPQGVEAFF.

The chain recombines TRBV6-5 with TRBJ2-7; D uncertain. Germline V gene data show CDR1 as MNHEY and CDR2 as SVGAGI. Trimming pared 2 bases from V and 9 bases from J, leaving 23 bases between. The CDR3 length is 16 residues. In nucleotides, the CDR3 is TGTGCCAGCAGTTACCGAGCCCAAGACTCCTACGAGTGGCAGTACTTC. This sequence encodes CASSYRAQDSYEWQYF.